This T cell receptor (beta chain) was recorded in a study of identical twins. Each CDR3 protein is one row after TCRdb ran MiXCR on the 5' RACE reads. In the table there are approximately 210,000 distinct CDR3 sequences, approximately 9% of which are singletons. This clonotype was counted between two and nine times. The sequence was obtained from a woman aged 18-30 years in good health. Sequencing was performed on memory (CD45RO+) T cells sorted from blood.

The DNA for the CDR3 is TGTGCCAGCACCAAGGGGCGCACTAGCACAGATACGCAGTATTTT. Amino acid sequence: CASTKGRTSTDTQYF. The genes are TRBV2 and TRBJ2-3; D is possibly TRBD1 (5 bases). Germline V gene sequence: CDR1 SNHLY, CDR2 FYNNEI. V was clipped by 7 bases and J by 0 bases, with 14 bases between them. The CDR3 extends over 15 amino acids.